The entry that follows covers one TCR beta chain sequence. The antigen is unknown. The sample originates from a study of OX40 agonist ivuxolimab in advanced cancers. Across the whole study: Patients achieving partial responses numbered three: one hepatocellular carcinoma case and two cutaneous melanoma cases.

The assay was immunoSEQ multiplex PCR, and TCRdb's table has in-frame clones only and misses some. The sample lists under 90,000 clones; approximately 95% were seen once. Overall study findings and caveats: Partial responders at 0.1-3.0 mg/kg had among the lowest clonal expansion. Mean expanded clone counts were higher in CD8+ than CD4+ T cells.

V shed 7 bases and J shed 8 bases, with 20 bases lying between them. Germline V lookup: CDR1 MDHEN, CDR2 SYDVKM. The CDR3 length is 15 residues. The sequenced sample was CD4+ or CD8+ T cells sorted from blood, obtained in a trial of the OX40 agonist ivuxolimab. This receptor was obtained from an adult with an advanced solid tumor such as melanoma, head and neck, liver or kidney cancer. The chain joins TRBV28 to TRBJ1-4; the D gene is possibly TRBD1 (5 bases). The CDR3 bases are TGTGCCAGCACCTCCTCGCCAGGGCTAGGAGAAAAACTGTTTTTT. Translation: CASTSSPGLGEKLFF.